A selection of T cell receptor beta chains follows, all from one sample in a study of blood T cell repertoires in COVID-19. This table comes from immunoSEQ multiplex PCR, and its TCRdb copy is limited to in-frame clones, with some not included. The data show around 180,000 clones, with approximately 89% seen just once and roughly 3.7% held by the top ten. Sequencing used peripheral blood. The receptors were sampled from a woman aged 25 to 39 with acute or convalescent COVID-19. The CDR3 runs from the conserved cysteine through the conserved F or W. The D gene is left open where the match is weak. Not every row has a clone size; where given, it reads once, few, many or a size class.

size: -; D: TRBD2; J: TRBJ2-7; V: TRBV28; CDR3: CASSTPRGGNSEQYF; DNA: TGTGCCAGCAGTACCCCTCGGGGAGGGAATAGCGAGCAGTACTTC
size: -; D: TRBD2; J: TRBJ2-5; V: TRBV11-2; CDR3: CASSPTTGLAGGRRETQYF; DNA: TGTGCCAGCAGCCCAACGACGGGACTAGCAGGTGGTCGGCGGGAGACCCAGTACTTC
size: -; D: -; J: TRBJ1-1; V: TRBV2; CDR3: CASGQMRTEAFF; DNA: TGTGCCAGCGGCCAGATGAGGACTGAAGCTTTCTTT
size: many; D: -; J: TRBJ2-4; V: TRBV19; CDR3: CASRPRGHGPKSNIQYF; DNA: TGTGCCAGTAGGCCCAGGGGTCACGGGCCAAAGTCGAACATTCAGTACTTC
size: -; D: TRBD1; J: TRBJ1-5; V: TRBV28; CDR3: CASSLPQGQGAGQPQHF; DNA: TGTGCCAGCAGTTTACCTCAAGGACAGGGGGCCGGTCAGCCCCAGCATTTT
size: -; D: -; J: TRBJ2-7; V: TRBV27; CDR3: CASSWFGEQYF; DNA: TGTGCCAGCAGTTGGTTCGGCGAGCAGTACTTC
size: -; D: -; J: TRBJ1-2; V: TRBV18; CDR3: CASSPSRAYGYTF; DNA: TGTGCCAGCTCACCGTCCAGGGCCTATGGCTACACCTTC
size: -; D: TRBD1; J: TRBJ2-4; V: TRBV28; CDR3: CASREGQGGGIQYF; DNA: TGTGCCAGCAGGGAAGGACAGGGCGGAGGCATTCAGTACTTC
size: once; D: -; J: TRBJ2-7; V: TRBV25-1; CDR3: CATIRGYEQYF; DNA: TGTGCCACCATAAGGGGGTACGAGCAGTACTTC
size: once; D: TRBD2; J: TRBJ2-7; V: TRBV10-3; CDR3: CAISELQRENEQYF; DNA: TGTGCCATCAGTGAGCTACAGCGGGAGAACGAGCAGTACTTC
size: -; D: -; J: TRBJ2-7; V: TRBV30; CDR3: CAWSATGDEQYF; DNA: TGTGCCTGGAGCGCGACAGGAGACGAGCAGTACTTC
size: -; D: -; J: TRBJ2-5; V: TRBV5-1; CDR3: CASSAPLGGQETQYF; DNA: TGCGCCAGCAGCGCCCCCCTAGGAGGTCAAGAGACCCAGTACTTC
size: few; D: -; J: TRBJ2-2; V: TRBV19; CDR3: CASSIQDSRELFF; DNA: TGTGCCAGTAGTATACAGGACAGTCGGGAGCTGTTTTTT
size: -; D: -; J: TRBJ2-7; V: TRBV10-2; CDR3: CASTPEGTVSYEQYF; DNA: TGCGCCAGCACCCCAGAGGGGACTGTGTCCTACGAGCAGTACTTC
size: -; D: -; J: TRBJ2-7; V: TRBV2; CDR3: CASAIRGTGEQYF; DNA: TGTGCCAGCGCCATCAGGGGAACGGGCGAGCAGTACTTC
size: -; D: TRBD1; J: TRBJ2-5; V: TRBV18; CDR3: CASSRTGTEETQYF; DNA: TGTGCCAGCTCCCGGACCGGGACAGAAGAGACCCAGTACTTC
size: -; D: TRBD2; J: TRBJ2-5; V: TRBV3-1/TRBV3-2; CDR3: CASSQVLTSGIGETQYF; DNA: TGTGCCAGCAGCCAAGTCTTAACTAGCGGGATCGGAGAGACCCAGTACTTC